This T cell receptor beta chain was captured in a study of T cells after yellow fever vaccination. Study-wide background: SMART-Seq v4 Ultra Low Input handled preparation of low-cell-number fractions.

The study, taken as a whole, reports: A secondary response was less intense yet reached its peak sooner, at day 5 versus 15.

This clonotype was counted ten times or more. Its specificity is unknown. CDR3 size: 16 residues. The V gene's germline CDR1 is SGHRS and CDR2 YFSETQ. Losses at the gene ends were 0 bases for V and 5 bases for J; bases not matched to a gene: 8. TCRdb ran MiXCR on the 5' RACE reads and lists one entry per CDR3 protein. Of some 240,000 distinct CDR3 sequences in the sample, more than 3.5% were seen once. This TCR derives from a man aged 18 to 29 who received the YFV17D yellow fever vaccine. This chain uses TRBV5-1 with TRBJ2-3, with TRBD1 matching over 8 bases. The sample was PBMCs, taken 15 days after the yellow fever booster vaccination. CDR3 amino acids: CASSLARQGAGDTQYF. CDR3 DNA sequence: TGCGCCAGCAGCTTGGCTCGGCAGGGGGCAGGAGATACGCAGTATTTT. Full variable domain (missing parts from reference TRBV5-1 and TRBJ2-3): KAGVTQTPRYLIKTRGQQVTLSCSPISGHRSVSWYQQTPGQGLQFLFEYFSETQRNKGNFPGRFSGRQFSNSRSEMNVSTLELGDSALYLCASSLARQGAGDTQYFGPGTRLTVL.